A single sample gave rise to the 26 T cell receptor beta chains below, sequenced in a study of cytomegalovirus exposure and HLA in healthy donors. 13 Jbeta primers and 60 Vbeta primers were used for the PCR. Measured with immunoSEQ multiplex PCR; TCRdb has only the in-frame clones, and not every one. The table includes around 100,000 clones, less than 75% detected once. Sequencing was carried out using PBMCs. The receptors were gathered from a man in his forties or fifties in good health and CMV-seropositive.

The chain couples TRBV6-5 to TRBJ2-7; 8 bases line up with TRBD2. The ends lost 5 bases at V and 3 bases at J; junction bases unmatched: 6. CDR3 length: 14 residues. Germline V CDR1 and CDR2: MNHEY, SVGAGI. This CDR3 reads CASSAKRGSYEQYV. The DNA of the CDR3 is TGTGCCAGCAGTGCGAAGCGGGGGAGCTACGAGCAGTACGTC.

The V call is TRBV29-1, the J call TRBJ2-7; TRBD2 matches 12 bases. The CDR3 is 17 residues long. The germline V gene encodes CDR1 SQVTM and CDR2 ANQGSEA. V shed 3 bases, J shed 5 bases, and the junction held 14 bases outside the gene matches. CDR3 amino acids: CSVDGSLAGGRVDEQYF. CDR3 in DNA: TGCAGCGTTGATGGGAGCCTAGCGGGAGGGCGCGTAGACGAGCAGTACTTC.

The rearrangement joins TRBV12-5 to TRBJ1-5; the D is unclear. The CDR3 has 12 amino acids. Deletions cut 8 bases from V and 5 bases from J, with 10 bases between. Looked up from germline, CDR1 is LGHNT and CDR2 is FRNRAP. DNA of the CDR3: TGTGCTAGTTCTCGAGATTATCAGCCCCAGCATTTT. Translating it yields CASSRDYQPQHF.

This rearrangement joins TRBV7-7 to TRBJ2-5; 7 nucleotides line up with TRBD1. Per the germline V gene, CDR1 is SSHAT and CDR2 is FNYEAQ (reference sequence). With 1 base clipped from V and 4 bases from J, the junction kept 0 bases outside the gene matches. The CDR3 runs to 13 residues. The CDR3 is CASSLGQGETQYF. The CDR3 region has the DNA TGTGCCAGCAGCTTAGGACAGGGAGAGACCCAGTACTTC.

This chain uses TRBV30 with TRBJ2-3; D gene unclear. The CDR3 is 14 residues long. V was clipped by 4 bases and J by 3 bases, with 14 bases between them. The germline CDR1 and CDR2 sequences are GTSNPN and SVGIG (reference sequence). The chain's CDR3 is CAWKKPSSTDTQYF. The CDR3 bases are TGTGCCTGGAAAAAGCCTTCTTCTACAGATACGCAGTATTTT.

The CDR3 sequence is CASSLAKQPTQYF. CDR3 bases: TGCGCCAGCAGCTTGGCCAAACAGCCTACGCAGTATTTT. The chain uses TRBV5-1 and TRBJ2-3; D unresolved. The CDR3 runs 13 residues. Deletions cut 0 bases from V and 8 bases from J, with 10 bases between. Per germline, CDR1 SGHRS and CDR2 YFSETQ.

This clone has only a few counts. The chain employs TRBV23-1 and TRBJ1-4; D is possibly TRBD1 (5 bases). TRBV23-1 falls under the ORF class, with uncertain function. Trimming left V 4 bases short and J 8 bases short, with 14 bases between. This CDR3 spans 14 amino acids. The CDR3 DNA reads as TGCGCCAGCAGTCCCTCAGGGAAGCGCGAAAAACTGTTTTTT. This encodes CASSPSGKREKLFF.

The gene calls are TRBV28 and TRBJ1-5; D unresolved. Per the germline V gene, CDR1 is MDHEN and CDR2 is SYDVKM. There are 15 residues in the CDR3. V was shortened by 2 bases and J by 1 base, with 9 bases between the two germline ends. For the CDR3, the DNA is TGTGCCAGCAGTTTACGGAGGGCAAGCAATCAGCCCCAGCATTTT. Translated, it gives CASSLRRASNQPQHF.

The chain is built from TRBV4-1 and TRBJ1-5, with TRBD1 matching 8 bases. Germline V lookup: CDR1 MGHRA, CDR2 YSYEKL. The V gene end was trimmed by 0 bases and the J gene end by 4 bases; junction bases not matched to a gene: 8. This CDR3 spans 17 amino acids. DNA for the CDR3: TGCGCCAGCAGCCAAGATCCTCAGGGGGCTACGAATCAGCCCCAGCATTTT. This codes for CASSQDPQGATNQPQHF.

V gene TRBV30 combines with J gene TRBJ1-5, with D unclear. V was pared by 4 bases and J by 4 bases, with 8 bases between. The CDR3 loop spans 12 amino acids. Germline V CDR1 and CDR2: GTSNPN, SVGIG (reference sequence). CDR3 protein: CAWKLPNQPQHF. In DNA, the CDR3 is TGTGCCTGGAAACTACCTAATCAGCCCCAGCATTTT.

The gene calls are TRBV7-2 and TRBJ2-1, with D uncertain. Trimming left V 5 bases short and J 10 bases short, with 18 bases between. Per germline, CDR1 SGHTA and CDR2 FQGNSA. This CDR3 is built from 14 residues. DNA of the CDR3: TGTGCCAGCAGCGAGGCTTCCTACGGTAGAGAGCAGTTCTTC. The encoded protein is CASSEASYGREQFF.

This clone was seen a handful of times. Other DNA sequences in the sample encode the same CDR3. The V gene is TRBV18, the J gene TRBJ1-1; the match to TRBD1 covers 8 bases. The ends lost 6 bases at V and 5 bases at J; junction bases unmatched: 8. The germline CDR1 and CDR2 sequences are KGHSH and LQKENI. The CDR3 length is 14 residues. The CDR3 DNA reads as TGTGCCAGCTCTCAGGGGGCTGTAGGAACTGAAGCTTTCTTT. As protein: CASSQGAVGTEAFF.

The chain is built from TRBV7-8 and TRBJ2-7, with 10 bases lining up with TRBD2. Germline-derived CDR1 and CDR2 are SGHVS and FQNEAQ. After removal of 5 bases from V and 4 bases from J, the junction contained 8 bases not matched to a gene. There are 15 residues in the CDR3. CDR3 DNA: TGTGCCAGCAGCCCACGGGGTAGCGGGAGGTACGAGCAGTACTTC. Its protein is CASSPRGSGRYEQYF. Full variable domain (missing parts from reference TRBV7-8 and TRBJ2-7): GAGVSQSPRYKVAKRGQDVALRCDPISGHVSLFWYQQALGQGPEFLTYFQNEAQLDKSGLPSDRFFAERPEGSVSTLKIQRTQQEDSAVYLCASSPRGSGRYEQYFGPGTRLTVT.

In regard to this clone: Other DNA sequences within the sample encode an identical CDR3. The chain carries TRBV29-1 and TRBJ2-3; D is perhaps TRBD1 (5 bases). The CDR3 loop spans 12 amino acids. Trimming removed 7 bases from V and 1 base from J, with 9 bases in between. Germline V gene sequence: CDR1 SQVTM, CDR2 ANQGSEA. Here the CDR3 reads CSAGLGTDTQYF. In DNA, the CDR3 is TGCAGCGCAGGGTTGGGCACAGATACGCAGTATTTT.

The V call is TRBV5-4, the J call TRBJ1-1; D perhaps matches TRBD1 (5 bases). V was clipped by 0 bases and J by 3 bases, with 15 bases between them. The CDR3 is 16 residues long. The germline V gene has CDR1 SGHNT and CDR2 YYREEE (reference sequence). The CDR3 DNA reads TGTGCCAGCAGCTTGGAAGGTCTACGGGGGGACACTGAAGCTTTCTTT. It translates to CASSLEGLRGDTEAFF.

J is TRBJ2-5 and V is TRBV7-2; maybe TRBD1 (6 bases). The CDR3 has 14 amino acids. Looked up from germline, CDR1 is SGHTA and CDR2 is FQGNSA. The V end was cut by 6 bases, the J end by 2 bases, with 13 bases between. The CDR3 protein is CASSPWTVQETQYF. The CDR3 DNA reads TGTGCCAGCAGTCCATGGACAGTACAAGAGACCCAGTACTTC.

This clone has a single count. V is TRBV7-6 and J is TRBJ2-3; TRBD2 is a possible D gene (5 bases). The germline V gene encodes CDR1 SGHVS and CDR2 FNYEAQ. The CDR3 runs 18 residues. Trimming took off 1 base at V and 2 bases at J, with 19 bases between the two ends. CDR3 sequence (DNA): TGTGCCAGCAGCTTAGACGTATCGGAGCGGAACCCCACAGATACGCAGTATTTT. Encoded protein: CASSLDVSERNPTDTQYF. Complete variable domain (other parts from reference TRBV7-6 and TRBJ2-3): GAGVSQSPRYKVTKRGQDVALRCDPISGHVSLYWYRQALGQGPEFLTYFNYEAQQDKSGLPNDRFSAERPEGSISTLTIQRTEQRDSAMYRCASSLDVSERNPTDTQYFGPGTRLTVL.

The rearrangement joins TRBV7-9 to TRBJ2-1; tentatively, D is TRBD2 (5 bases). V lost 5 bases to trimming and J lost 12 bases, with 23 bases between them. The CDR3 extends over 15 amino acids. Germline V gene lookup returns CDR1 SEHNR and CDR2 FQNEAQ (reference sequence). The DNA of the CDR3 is TGTGCCAGCAGCCAAGACTACGTCGCCCGGGGTGGGCAGTTCTTC. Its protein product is CASSQDYVARGGQFF.

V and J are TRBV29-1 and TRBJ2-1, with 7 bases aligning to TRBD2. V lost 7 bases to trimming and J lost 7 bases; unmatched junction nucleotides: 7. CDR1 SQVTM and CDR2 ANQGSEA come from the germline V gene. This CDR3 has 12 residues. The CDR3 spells CSAQSSGNEQFF. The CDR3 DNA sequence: TGCAGCGCTCAAAGTAGCGGGAATGAGCAGTTCTTC.

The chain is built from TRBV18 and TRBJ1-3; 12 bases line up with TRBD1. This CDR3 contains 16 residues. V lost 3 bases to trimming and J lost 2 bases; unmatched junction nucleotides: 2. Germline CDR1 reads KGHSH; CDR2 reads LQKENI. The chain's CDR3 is CASSPWDRGPGNTIYF. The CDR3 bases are TGTGCCAGCTCACCTTGGGACAGGGGGCCTGGAAACACCATATATTTT.

In DNA, the CDR3 is TGTGCCTGGGGCCCCCGCGACAGGGAAATGAACACTGAAGCTTTCTTT. Translating it yields CAWGPRDREMNTEAFF. The chain links TRBV30 to TRBJ1-1; 7 bases match TRBD1. The CDR3 sequence is 16 residues long. Per the germline V gene, CDR1 is GTSNPN and CDR2 is SVGIG (reference sequence). The trim removed 5 bases at V and 0 bases at J, leaving 12 bases unmatched.

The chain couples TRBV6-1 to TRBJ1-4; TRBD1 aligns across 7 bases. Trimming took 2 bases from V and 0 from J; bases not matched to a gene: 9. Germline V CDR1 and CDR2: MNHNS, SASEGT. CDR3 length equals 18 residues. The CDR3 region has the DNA TGTGCCAGCAGTGAATATGAGGGGGCCTTTGCAACTAATGAAAAACTGTTTTTT. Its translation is CASSEYEGAFATNEKLFF.

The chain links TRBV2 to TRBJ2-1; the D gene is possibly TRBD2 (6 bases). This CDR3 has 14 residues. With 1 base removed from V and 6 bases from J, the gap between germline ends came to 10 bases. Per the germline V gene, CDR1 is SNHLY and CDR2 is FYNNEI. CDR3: CASSEEVSGNEQFF. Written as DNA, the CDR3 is TGTGCCAGCAGTGAAGAGGTTAGCGGCAATGAGCAGTTCTTC.

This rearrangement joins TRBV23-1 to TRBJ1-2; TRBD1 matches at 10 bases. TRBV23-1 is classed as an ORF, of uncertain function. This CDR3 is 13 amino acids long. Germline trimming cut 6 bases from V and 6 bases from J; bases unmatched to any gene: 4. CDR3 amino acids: CASSRQGANGYTF. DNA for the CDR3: TGCGCCAGCAGCCGACAGGGGGCGAATGGCTACACCTTC.

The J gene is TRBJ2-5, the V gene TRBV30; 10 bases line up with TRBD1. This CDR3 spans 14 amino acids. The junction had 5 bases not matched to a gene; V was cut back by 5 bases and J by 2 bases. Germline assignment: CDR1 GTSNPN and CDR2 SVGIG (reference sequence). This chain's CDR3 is CAWGDRGGQETQYF. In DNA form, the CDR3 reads TGTGCCTGGGGGGACAGGGGTGGGCAAGAGACCCAGTACTTC.

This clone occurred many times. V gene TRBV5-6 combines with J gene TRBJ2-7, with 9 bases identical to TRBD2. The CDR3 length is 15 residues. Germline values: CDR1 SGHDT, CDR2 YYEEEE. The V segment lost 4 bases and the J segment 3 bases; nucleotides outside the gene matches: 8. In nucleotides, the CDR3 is TGTGCCAGCAGCCAGGGACTAGCTGCTTACTACGAGCAGTACGTC. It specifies CASSQGLAAYYEQYV.